This section outlines one T cell receptor beta chain sequence together with its context. These data are taken from a study of blood T cell repertoires in COVID-19. The wider study: PBMCs, B-cell-depleted T cells, or T cells were the source of the cDNA or gDNA that made up the material.

This CDR3 contains 14 residues. Germline V gene data show CDR1 as LNHNV and CDR2 as YYDKDF (reference sequence). The V and J ends lost 3 bases and 5 bases, in that order; junction bases with no gene match: 5. Assay used: immunoSEQ multiplex PCR; TCRdb lists only in-frame clones, some missing. The profile shows approximately 170,000 clones, roughly four fifths of them singletons. The source of this sequence is a man aged 65 to 79 who had recovered from COVID-19. The rearrangement joins TRBV15 to TRBJ2-5, with 8 bases fitting TRBD2. The material sequenced was peripheral blood. CDR3 DNA: TGTGCCACCAGCAGTAGCGGGATCTGGGAGACCCAGTACTTC. It encodes CATSSSGIWETQYF.